Included here is one TCR beta chain sequence, with context. Its antigen is currently not known. Base qualities are not provided; no much larger clone lies one nucleotide away. A BD FACSAria II cell sorter was used to sort four subsets, defined by PD-1 and/or TIGIT, from live CD3+CD8+TCRalphabeta+ cells. Circulating CD8 T cells were sorted into four subsets by PD-1 and TIGIT expression to characterize their relevance to anti-PD-1 therapy response. From each sorted CD8 T-cell subset, both TCR alpha and TCR beta chains were sequenced. Peripheral blood was collected at three points: before the first anti-PD-1 injection, after two injections and after four injections. Ficoll gradient centrifugation was used to isolate PBMCs right away. Until use, PBMCs were cryopreserved in liquid nitrogen in RPMI containing about 22% FCS and about 10% DMSO. After thawing, PBMCs were stained with a viability dye plus antibodies against CD3, CD8alpha, TCRalphabeta, PD-1 and TIGIT. Total RNA was extracted with the RNeasy Kit, and a RIN above 7 was reached by every sample.

The listed sequencing device is NextSeq 500. Starting from roughly 15 ng of total RNA, TCR libraries were made with the QIAseq Immune Repertoire RNA Library Kit, Human TCR Panel. TCR libraries were sequenced on an Illumina NextSeq with a Mid Output V2 kit, and asymmetric 261x41 paired-end reads were used. Every TCR library was diluted down to 4 nM, then pooled, denatured and loaded at 1.0 pM. From the authors' description of their analysis: Processing of the TCR FASTQ files took place in the QIAGEN GeneGlobe Data Analysis Center, and downstream analysis was done in R 3.5.2. Clonality was calculated as one minus Shannon entropy normalized by the log of the number of unique productive sequences. For each subset, Fisher exact tests at 5% FDR were used to find TRA or TRB clonotypes whose abundance differed between baseline and M1. Clonotypes with differential abundance were put into four groups: emerging, expanding, contracting or non-expanding/contracting. Morisita's overlap index was used to measure how much repertoires overlapped between patients. TCRdb's own reprocessing of the public reads used fastp at Q25 and MiXCR and kept productive beta chains. A single entry per CDR3 protein holds the most common genes and DNA from its merged rows. The V and J calls and clone size are TCRdb's, not the authors'. The sample yields some 1,300 distinct CDR3 sequences; over 5% were counted once. The ten biggest clones cover about a tenth of the sample.

The germline V gene (reference sequence) yields LNHDA for CDR1 and SQIVND for CDR2. Cut back by 3 bases and 1 base, the V and J ends lie 21 bases apart. The CDR3 sequence holds 18 residues, the cysteine and phenylalanine included. Of all the DNA, just the CDR3 is kept, 54 bases in frame from base 1. This sample was taken from a study of circulating CD8 cells and anti-PD-1 response in melanoma (dated by TCRdb to 2020 to 2022). Turning to the overall study: Nivolumab was given to patients intravenously at 3 mg/kg every 2 weeks. Of the roughly 13 patients in the melanoma cohort, seven received anti-PD-1 as first-line therapy and six had prior targeted therapy or immunotherapy. Responders were defined as patients showing complete or partial responses, and non-responders as patients showing stable or progressive disease (RECIST v1.1). The TCR repertoire analysis included approximately 11 melanoma patients, of whom 7 were non-responders and 4 were responders. PD-1 on on-treatment samples was detected using a biotinylated anti-human IgG4 antibody.

What the research found in general, with its limitations: Repertoires were found to be largely private between subsets, with under 7.5% of TRB clonotypes shared at M1, and the highest sharing was observed between DPOS and TIGIT. The cohort mixed treatment-naive and previously treated patients, which the authors noted could influence results. The published TCR repertoire comparisons relied only on baseline and M1 samples from a small cohort that had few responders. The DNEG repertoire was the most diverse; PD-1 and DPOS showed similar, higher clonality, and TIGIT repertoires were the least diverse. Tumor material was not accessible, so tumor reactivity was assessed by peptide assays on expanded sorted subsets instead. Because material was limited, most experiments were generally run without replicates.

The sample here was CD8+ T cells from PBMCs, taken at baseline or after one month of anti-PD-1 therapy (not recorded which). The TCR comes from a human donor with melanoma. This chain is built from TRBV19 and TRBJ1-1; the D gene is not confidently resolved. The nucleotides read TGTGCCAGTAGTATCTTCAATCGGGGTATTACCCCGAACACTGAAGCTTTCTTT. Translated, this is CASSIFNRGITPNTEAFF.